The text below deals with one T cell receptor beta chain. Germline lookup yields CDR1 KGHSH and CDR2 LQKENI. Germline trimming cut 6 bases from V and 4 bases from J; bases unmatched to any gene: 5. The CDR3 length is 13 residues. Amplification used 60 Vbeta primers and 13 Jbeta primers. Sequenced by immunoSEQ multiplex PCR; TCRdb stores in-frame clones only, minus some. This table holds around 80,000 clones, almost 80% found once. This sample was included in a study of cytomegalovirus exposure and HLA in healthy donors. This chain uses TRBV18 with TRBJ1-1; 7 positions match TRBD1. Sequenced sample: PBMCs. The receptor was isolated from a female donor in good health and CMV-seronegative. The CDR3 DNA sequence: TGTGCCAGCTCGCCAGACAGGGCCACTGAAGCTTTCTTT. Its protein product is CASSPDRATEAFF.